This T cell receptor beta chain derives from a study of identical twins. A few counts support this clonotype. TCRdb re-analysed the 5' RACE reads in MiXCR, keeping a single row per CDR3 protein. Found here are roughly 770,000 distinct CDR3 sequences, about 18% of them singletons; the top ten hold about an eighth. The CDR3 extends over 12 amino acids. From germline, CDR1 is GTSNPN and CDR2 SVGIG (reference sequence). Trimming pared 1 base from V and 4 bases from J, leaving 7 bases between. This sample was shared with a second study, whose subject was T cells expressing NK-cell markers. That source reports: Beta-chain profiling covered CD3+CD56+NKG2C+, CD3+CD56+NKG2C- and CD3+CD56-NKG2C+ sorted subsets. The contribution of dominant NKG2C+ clonotypes to CD8+ T cells in more than five donors was roughly 1.0-8%. Also leading the CD3+CD56-NKG2C+ fraction in a handful of donors were these clonotypes.

Sequencing was carried out using PBMCs. The source of this sequence is a woman aged 18-29 years in good health. This rearrangement joins TRBV30 to TRBJ1-2; no clear D. The CDR3 coding sequence is TGTGCCTGGAGTGAAGTCGTCTATGGCTACACCTTC. Translation gives CAWSEVVYGYTF.